The 25 T cell receptor beta chains below were found in one sample sequenced in a study of blood T cell repertoires in COVID-19. Assay: immunoSEQ multiplex PCR; the TCRdb copy retains only in-frame clones and omits some. The repertoire holds about 300,000 clones, with around 89% as singletons. The sample consisted of peripheral blood. All receptors derive from a woman in her forties or fifties with COVID-19, enrolled during active disease.

The chain uses TRBV5-1 and TRBJ2-7; TRBD2 matches at 11 bases. In germline, CDR1 is SGHRS, CDR2 YFSETQ. The CDR3 sequence is 17 residues long. After removal of 4 bases from V and 2 bases from J, the junction contained 11 bases not matched to a gene. For the CDR3, the DNA is TGCGCCAGCAGCCGGACTAGCGGGCAAAACAGACCCTACGAGCAGTACTTC. It is translated as CASSRTSGQNRPYEQYF.

This clone has only a few counts. V is TRBV3-1 (or the pseudogene TRBV3-2) and J is TRBJ2-6; 10 nucleotides match TRBD1. Germline trimming cut 3 bases from V and 4 bases from J; bases unmatched to any gene: 3. This CDR3 contains 16 residues. CDR1 LGHDT and CDR2 YNNKEL come from the germline V gene (reference sequence). For the CDR3, the DNA is TGTGCCAGCAGCCAGGGGACAGGGGTCGGGGCCAACGTCCTGACTTTC. This gives the protein CASSQGTGVGANVLTF.

The table lists this clone with a few counts. The rearrangement joins TRBV7-9 to TRBJ1-2; D perhaps matches TRBD1 (5 bases). V lost 3 bases to trimming and J lost 7 bases, with 9 bases between them. This CDR3 contains 12 residues. The germline V gene encodes CDR1 SEHNR and CDR2 FQNEAQ (reference sequence). CDR3 protein: CASSLDGAGYTF. CDR3 DNA sequence: TGTGCCAGCAGCTTGGATGGGGCTGGCTACACCTTC.

About this clone: This sample also contains other DNA sequences that code for the same CDR3. This rearrangement joins TRBV5-8 to TRBJ1-4, with D uncertain. CDR1 and CDR2 from the germline V gene are SGHTS and YDEGEE. The CDR3 is 12 amino acids. Trimming left V 2 bases short and J 13 bases short, with 12 bases between. CDR3 DNA: TGTGCCAGCAGCTTCGACACGGGAGGACTGTTTTTT. Its protein product is CASSFDTGGLFF.

This rearrangement joins TRBV5-1 to TRBJ2-7; 7 bases are a match to TRBD1. The CDR3 is made up of 14 amino acids. The V gene end was trimmed by 4 bases and the J gene end by 3 bases; junction bases not matched to a gene: 7. CDR1 is SGHRS, CDR2 YFSETQ, per germline. The CDR3 DNA is TGCGCCAGCAGCCTCGGACAGGTTCTCTACGAGCAGTACTTC. Protein: CASSLGQVLYEQYF.

This CDR3 is CASSVERQGSSGNTIYF. Here the CDR3 DNA reads TGTGCCAGCAGCGTAGAGAGACAGGGTAGCTCTGGAAACACCATATATTTT. V gene TRBV9 combines with J gene TRBJ1-3; 7 nucleotides agree with TRBD1. J was trimmed by 0 bases and V by 0 bases; bases with no gene match: 6. Germline V gives CDR1 SGDLS, CDR2 YYNGEE. The CDR3 has 17 residues. Full variable domain (remainder filled in from reference TRBV9 and TRBJ1-3): DSGVTQTPKHLITATGQRVTLRCSPRSGDLSVYWYQQSLDQGLQFLIQYYNGEERAKGNILERFSAQQFPDLHSELNLSSLELGDSALYFCASSVERQGSSGNTIYFGEGSWLTVV.

This chain links TRBV4-2 with TRBJ2-1; 12 bases map to TRBD2. Germline trimming cut 4 bases from V and 6 bases from J; bases unmatched to any gene: 10. Per germline, CDR1 LGHNA and CDR2 YNFKEQ. This CDR3 is 17 amino acids long. The CDR3 nucleotides read TGTGCCAGCAGCCGGCGGACTAGCGGGATTCTGGGCAATGAGCAGTTCTTC. The encoded protein is CASSRRTSGILGNEQFF.

This sequence joins TRBV27 and TRBJ2-5; 7 nucleotides match TRBD2. V shed 2 bases, J shed 1 base, and the junction held 7 bases outside the gene matches. CDR3 size: 16 residues. Germline CDR1 reads MNHEY; CDR2 reads SMNVEV (reference sequence). CDR3 DNA: TGTGCCAGCAGTTTACTGGCAGGGAGGGGCCAAGAGACCCAGTACTTC. Translated, it gives CASSLLAGRGQETQYF.

CDR3 in DNA: TGTGCCAGCAGTGAATATGCGGGGGTTCAAGGGGGCTACACCTTC. Amino acid sequence: CASSEYAGVQGGYTF. The chain uses TRBV25-1 and TRBJ1-2; TRBD1 is a possible D gene (5 bases). The V end was cut by 0 bases, the J end by 8 bases, with 16 bases between. This CDR3 is built from 15 residues. Germline V CDR1 and CDR2: MGHDK, SYGVNS.

V is TRBV5-1 and J is TRBJ2-5; 10 positions match TRBD1. Germline V gives CDR1 SGHRS, CDR2 YFSETQ. After removal of 4 bases from V and 5 bases from J, the junction contained 5 bases not matched to a gene. The CDR3 extends over 14 amino acids. DNA of the CDR3: TGCGCCAGCAGCCCGACAGGGGGCTCGGAGACCCAGTACTTC. Its translation: CASSPTGGSETQYF.

This clone was recorded once. The rearrangement links TRBV27 to TRBJ2-7, with unresolved D. Per germline, CDR1 MNHEY and CDR2 SMNVEV (reference sequence). V lost 7 bases to trimming and J lost 5 bases, with 12 bases between them. The length of the CDR3 is 12 residues. The CDR3 loop is CASTNSPNEQYF. For the CDR3, the DNA is TGTGCCAGCACCAATAGCCCAAACGAGCAGTACTTC.

This rearrangement joins TRBV2 to TRBJ2-5; 7 positions agree with TRBD1. V lost 5 bases and J lost 4; bases outside the gene matches: 13. CDR3 length: 16 amino acids. CDR1 is SNHLY and CDR2 is FYNNEI in the germline V gene. The DNA of the CDR3 is TGTGCCAGCAGTCGACAGGGAAGCGCCCTCGGAGAGACCCAGTACTTC. Its protein product is CASSRQGSALGETQYF.

In this sample, this clone turned up a few times. The chain recombines TRBV7-2 with TRBJ2-7, with D hard to call. V was clipped by 5 bases and J by 5 bases, with 16 bases between them. CDR1 and CDR2 from the germline V gene are SGHTA and FQGNSA. The CDR3 covers 14 residues. CDR3 DNA sequence: TGTGCCAGCAGCGTTGGAAACCCACGGGACGAGCAGTACTTC. Translating it yields CASSVGNPRDEQYF.

The chain links TRBV9 to TRBJ2-2; D may be TRBD2 (6 bases). Germline CDR1 SGDLS, CDR2 YYNGEE. The CDR3 runs 15 residues. With 2 bases removed from V and 6 bases from J, the gap between germline ends came to 14 bases. The CDR3 sequence: CASSVDPSGAGELFF. DNA of the CDR3: TGTGCCAGCAGCGTGGACCCTTCGGGGGCCGGGGAGCTGTTTTTT. The whole variable domain, remainder taken from reference TRBV9 and TRBJ2-2, is DSGVTQTPKHLITATGQRVTLRCSPRSGDLSVYWYQQSLDQGLQFLIQYYNGEERAKGNILERFSAQQFPDLHSELNLSSLELGDSALYFCASSVDPSGAGELFFGEGSRLTVL.

The chain uses TRBV20-1 and TRBJ1-2, with 7 bases fitting TRBD1. V lost 3 bases and J lost 5; bases outside the gene matches: 12. This CDR3 has 15 amino acids. Germline CDR1 reads DFQATT; CDR2 reads SNEGSKA (reference sequence). Here the CDR3 reads CSASRKPGQLYGYTF. In DNA form, the CDR3 reads TGCAGTGCTAGTAGAAAACCGGGACAGCTTTATGGCTACACCTTC.

This sequence joins TRBV3-1 (or the pseudogene TRBV3-2) and TRBJ1-2; TRBD1 matches at 11 bases. CDR1 and CDR2 (germline): LGHDT, YNNKEL (reference sequence). The CDR3 loop spans 15 amino acids. V lost 4 bases to trimming and J lost 4 bases; unmatched junction nucleotides: 5. The CDR3 coding sequence is TGTGCCAGCAGCCCGAGGACAGGGGGCATCTATGGCTACACCTTC. It yields the protein CASSPRTGGIYGYTF.

The chain combines TRBV6-5 with TRBJ2-3; 10 positions match TRBD1. Germline V gene lookup returns CDR1 MNHEY and CDR2 SVGAGI. The CDR3 sequence is 14 residues long. The J segment lost 7 bases and the V segment lost 4 bases, leaving 5 bases of the junction unmatched. In nucleotides, the CDR3 is TGTGCCAGCAGTTCCGGGACAGGGGCCCATACGCAGTATTTT. Translated: CASSSGTGAHTQYF.

The chain is built from TRBV7-9 and TRBJ1-4; 10 bases line up with TRBD1. CDR3 length equals 14 residues. Germline CDR1 SEHNR, CDR2 FQNEAQ (reference sequence). V trimming: 3 bases; J trimming: 5 bases; junction bases outside the gene matches: 0. CDR3 DNA sequence: TGTGCCAGCAGCTTGGGACAGGGGAATGAAAAACTGTTTTTT. Amino acid sequence: CASSLGQGNEKLFF.

The chain couples TRBV7-2 to TRBJ2-7; D not certain. V dropped 1 base and J dropped 3 bases, with 7 bases sitting between them. This CDR3 region has 13 residues. The germline gives CDR1 SGHTA, CDR2 FQGNSA. CDR3 residues: CASSLDDNYEQYF. In DNA, the CDR3 is TGTGCCAGCAGCTTAGACGACAACTACGAGCAGTACTTC.

J is TRBJ1-5 and V is TRBV29-1; no clear D. CDR1 SQVTM and CDR2 ANQGSEA come from the germline V gene. The V gene lost 4 bases and the J gene lost 5 bases, with 12 bases spanning the gap. CDR3 length: 13 residues. CDR3 loop: CSVGQEQYQPQHF. CDR3 coding DNA: TGCAGCGTTGGCCAGGAACAATATCAGCCCCAGCATTTT.

The table lists this clone with a count of one. The chain has TRBV4-1 and TRBJ2-2; weak D call: TRBD2 (5 bases). The ends were cut back, 4 bases at V and 5 bases at J, with 11 bases in the middle. This CDR3 is built from 14 residues. The germline gives CDR1 MGHRA, CDR2 YSYEKL. CDR3: CASSLPLATGELFF. CDR3 in DNA: TGCGCCAGCAGCCTCCCCCTAGCAACCGGGGAGCTGTTTTTT.

V usage is TRBV6-2 or TRBV6-3 and J usage is TRBJ2-3; 11 positions match TRBD2. The CDR3 contains 18 residues. J lost 4 bases, V lost 0 bases, and 9 bases had no gene match. Germline CDR1 reads MNHEY; CDR2 reads SVGEGT. The CDR3 DNA reads TGTGCCAGCAGTTACTCGGGTTTGGGACTAGCGGTTGCAGATACGCAGTATTTT. Residues: CASSYSGLGLAVADTQYF.

DNA for the CDR3: TGTGCCAGCAGCGTAGTAGGGACAGGGGCTTCTAGCACAGATACGCAGTATTTT. Translating gives CASSVVGTGASSTDTQYF. The chain has TRBV9 and TRBJ2-3, with 10 bases matching TRBD1. This CDR3 region has 18 residues. Unmatched junction bases numbered 7, after V lost 0 bases and J lost 0 bases. CDR1 SGDLS and CDR2 YYNGEE come from the germline V gene.

In nucleotides, the CDR3 is TGCGCCAGCAGCCAAGATTGGGGACAGAAGGTTACAGATACGCAGTATTTT. It translates to CASSQDWGQKVTDTQYF. The chain combines TRBV4-3 with TRBJ2-3; TRBD1 aligns across 7 bases. This CDR3 comprises 17 residues. The ends lost 0 bases at V and 3 bases at J; junction bases unmatched: 9. Germline V gene sequence: CDR1 LGHNA, CDR2 YSLEER.

This chain joins TRBV30 and TRBJ2-4, with D possibly TRBD1 on 5 matching bases. This CDR3 region has 14 residues. Trimming shortened V by 1 base and J by 2 bases, and 9 bases separated the two germline ends. The germline V gene encodes CDR1 GTSNPN and CDR2 SVGIG (reference sequence). CDR3: CAWSASGSKNIQYF. The CDR3 nucleotides are TGTGCCTGGAGTGCATCAGGGTCCAAAAACATTCAGTACTTC. Combining the CDR3 with reference TRBV30 and TRBJ2-4 gives the whole variable domain SQTIHQWPATLVQPVGSPLSLECTVEGTSNPNLYWYRQAAGRGLQLLFYSVGIGQISSEVPQNLSASRPQDRQFILSSKKLLLSDSGFYLCAWSASGSKNIQYFGAGTRLSVL.